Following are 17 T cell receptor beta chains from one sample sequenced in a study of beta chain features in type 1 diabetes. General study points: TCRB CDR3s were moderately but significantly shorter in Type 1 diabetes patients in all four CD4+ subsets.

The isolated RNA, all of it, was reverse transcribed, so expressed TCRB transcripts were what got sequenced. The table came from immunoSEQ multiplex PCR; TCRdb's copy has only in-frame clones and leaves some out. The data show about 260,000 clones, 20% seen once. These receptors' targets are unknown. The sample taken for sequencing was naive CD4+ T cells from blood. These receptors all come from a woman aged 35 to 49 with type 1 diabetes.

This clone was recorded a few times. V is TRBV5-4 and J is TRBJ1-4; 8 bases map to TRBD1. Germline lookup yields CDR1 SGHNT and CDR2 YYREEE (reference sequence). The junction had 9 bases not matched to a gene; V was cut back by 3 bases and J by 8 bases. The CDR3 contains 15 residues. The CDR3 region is CASSSRQGLTEKLFF. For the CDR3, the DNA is TGTGCCAGCAGCTCGCGACAGGGGCTGACGGAAAAACTGTTTTTT.

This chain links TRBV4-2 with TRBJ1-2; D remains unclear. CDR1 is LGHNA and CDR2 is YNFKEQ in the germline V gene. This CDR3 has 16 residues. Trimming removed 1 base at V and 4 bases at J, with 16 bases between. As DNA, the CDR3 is TGTGCCAGCAGCCAAGGGCAGGTCAGTCTGGGCTATGGCTACACCTTC. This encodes CASSQGQVSLGYGYTF.

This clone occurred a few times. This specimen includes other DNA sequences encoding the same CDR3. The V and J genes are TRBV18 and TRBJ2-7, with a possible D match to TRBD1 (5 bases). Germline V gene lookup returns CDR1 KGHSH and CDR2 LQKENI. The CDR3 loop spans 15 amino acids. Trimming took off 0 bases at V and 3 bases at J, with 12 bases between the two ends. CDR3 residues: CASSPPGQGLYEQYF. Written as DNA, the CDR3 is TGTGCCAGCTCACCACCGGGTCAGGGTCTCTACGAGCAGTACTTC.

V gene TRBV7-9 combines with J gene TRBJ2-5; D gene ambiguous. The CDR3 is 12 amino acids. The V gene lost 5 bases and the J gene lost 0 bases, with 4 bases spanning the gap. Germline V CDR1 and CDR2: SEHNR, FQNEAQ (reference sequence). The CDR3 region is CASSLYQETQYF. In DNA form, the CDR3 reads TGTGCCAGCAGCCTGTACCAAGAGACCCAGTACTTC.

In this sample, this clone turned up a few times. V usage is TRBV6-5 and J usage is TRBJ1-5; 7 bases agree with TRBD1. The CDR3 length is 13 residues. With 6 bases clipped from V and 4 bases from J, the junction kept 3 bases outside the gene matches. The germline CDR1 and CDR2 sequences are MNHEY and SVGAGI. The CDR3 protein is CASRDRTNQPQHF. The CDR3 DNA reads TGTGCCAGCAGGGACAGGACTAATCAGCCCCAGCATTTT.

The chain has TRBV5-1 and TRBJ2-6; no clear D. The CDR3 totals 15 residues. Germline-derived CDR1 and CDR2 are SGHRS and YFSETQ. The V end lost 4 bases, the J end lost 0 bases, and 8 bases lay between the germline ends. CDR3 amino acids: CASSIQYSGANVLTF. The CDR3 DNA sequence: TGCGCCAGCAGCATACAGTACTCTGGGGCCAACGTCCTGACTTTC.

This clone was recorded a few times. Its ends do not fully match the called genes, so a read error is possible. The DNA of the CDR3 is TGTGCTAGCAGCTTACTGGTGCGGGACAGGTTTAACACCGGGGAGCTGTTTTTT. It is translated as CASSLLVRDRFNTGELFF. The chain joins TRBV7-7 to TRBJ2-2; 8 positions agree with TRBD1. Germline CDR1 reads SSHAT; CDR2 reads FNYEAQ (reference sequence). This CDR3 contains 18 residues.

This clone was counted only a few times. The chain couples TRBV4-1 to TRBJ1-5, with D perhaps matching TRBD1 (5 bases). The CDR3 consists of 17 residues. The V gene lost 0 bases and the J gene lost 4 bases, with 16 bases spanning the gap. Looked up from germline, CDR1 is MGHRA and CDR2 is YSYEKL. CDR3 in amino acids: CASSQDLAGSPNQPQHF. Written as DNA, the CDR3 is TGCGCCAGCAGCCAAGATTTGGCAGGGTCACCGAATCAGCCCCAGCATTTT.

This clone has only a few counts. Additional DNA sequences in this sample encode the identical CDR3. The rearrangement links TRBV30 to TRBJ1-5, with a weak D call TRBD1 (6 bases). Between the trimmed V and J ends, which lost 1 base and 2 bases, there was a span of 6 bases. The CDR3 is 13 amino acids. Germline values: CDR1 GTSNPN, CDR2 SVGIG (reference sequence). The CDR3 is CAWSGTGNQPQHF. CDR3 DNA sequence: TGTGCCTGGAGTGGGACAGGCAATCAGCCCCAGCATTTT. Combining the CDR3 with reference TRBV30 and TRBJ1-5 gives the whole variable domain SQTIHQWPATLVQPVGSPLSLECTVEGTSNPNLYWYRQAAGRGLQLLFYSVGIGQISSEVPQNLSASRPQDRQFILSSKKLLLSDSGFYLCAWSGTGNQPQHFGDGTRLSIL.

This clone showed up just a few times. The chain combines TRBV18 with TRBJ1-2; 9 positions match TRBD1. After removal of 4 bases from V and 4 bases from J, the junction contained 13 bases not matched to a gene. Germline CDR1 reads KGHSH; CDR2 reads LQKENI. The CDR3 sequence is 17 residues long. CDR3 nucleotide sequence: TGTGCCAGCTCACAGATCGCCGGGACAGGGAAAGTCTATGGCTACACCTTC. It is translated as CASSQIAGTGKVYGYTF.

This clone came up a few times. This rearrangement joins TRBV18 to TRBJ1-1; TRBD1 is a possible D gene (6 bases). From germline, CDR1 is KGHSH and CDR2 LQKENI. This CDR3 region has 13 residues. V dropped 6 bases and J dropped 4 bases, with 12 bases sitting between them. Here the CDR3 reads CASSYREGTEAFF. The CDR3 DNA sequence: TGTGCCAGCTCGTACAGGGAGGGCACTGAAGCTTTCTTT.

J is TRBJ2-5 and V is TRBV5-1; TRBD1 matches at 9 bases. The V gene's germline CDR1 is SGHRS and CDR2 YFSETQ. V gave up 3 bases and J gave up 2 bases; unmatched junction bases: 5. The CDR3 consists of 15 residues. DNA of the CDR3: TGCGCCAGCAGCTCACAGGGGGCACGTCAAGAGACCCAGTACTTC. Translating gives CASSSQGARQETQYF.

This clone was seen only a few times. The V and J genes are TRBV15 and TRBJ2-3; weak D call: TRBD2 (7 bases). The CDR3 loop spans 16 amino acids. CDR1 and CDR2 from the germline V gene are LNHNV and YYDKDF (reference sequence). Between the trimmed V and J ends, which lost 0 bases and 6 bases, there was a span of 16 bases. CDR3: CATSRDLGGAGDTQYF. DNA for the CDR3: TGTGCCACCAGCAGAGATCTTGGGGGGGCTGGGGATACGCAGTATTTT. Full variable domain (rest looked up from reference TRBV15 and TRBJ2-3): DAMVIQNPRYQVTQFGKPVTLSCSQTLNHNVMYWYQQKSSQAPKLLFHYYDKDFNNEADTPDNFQSRRPNTSFCFLDIRSPGLGDTAMYLCATSRDLGGAGDTQYFGPGTRLTVL.

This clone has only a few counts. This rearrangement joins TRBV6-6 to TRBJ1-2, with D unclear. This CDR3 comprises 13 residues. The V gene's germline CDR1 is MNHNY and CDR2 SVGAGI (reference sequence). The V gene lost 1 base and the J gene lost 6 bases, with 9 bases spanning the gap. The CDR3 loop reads CASSYWETDGYTF. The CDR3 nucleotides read TGTGCCAGCAGTTACTGGGAGACCGATGGCTACACCTTC.

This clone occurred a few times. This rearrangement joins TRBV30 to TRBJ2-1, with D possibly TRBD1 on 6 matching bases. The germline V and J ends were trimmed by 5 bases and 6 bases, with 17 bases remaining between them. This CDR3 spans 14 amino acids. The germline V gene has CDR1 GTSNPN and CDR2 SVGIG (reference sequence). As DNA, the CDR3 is TGTGCCTGGGTCGAGGGACACAACCTCAATGAGCAGTTCTTC. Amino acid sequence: CAWVEGHNLNEQFF.

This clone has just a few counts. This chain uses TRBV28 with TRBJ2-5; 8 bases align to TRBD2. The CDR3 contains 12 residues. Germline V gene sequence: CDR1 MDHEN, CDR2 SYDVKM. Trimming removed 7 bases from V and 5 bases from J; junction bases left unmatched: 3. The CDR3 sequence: CASIGGDETQYF. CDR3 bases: TGTGCCAGCATCGGGGGGGATGAGACCCAGTACTTC.

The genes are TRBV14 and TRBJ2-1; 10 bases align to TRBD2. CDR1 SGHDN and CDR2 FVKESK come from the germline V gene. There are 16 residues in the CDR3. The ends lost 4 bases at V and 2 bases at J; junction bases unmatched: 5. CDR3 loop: CASSPTSGYAYNEQFF. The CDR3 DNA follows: TGTGCCAGCAGCCCGACTAGCGGGTACGCCTACAATGAGCAGTTCTTC.